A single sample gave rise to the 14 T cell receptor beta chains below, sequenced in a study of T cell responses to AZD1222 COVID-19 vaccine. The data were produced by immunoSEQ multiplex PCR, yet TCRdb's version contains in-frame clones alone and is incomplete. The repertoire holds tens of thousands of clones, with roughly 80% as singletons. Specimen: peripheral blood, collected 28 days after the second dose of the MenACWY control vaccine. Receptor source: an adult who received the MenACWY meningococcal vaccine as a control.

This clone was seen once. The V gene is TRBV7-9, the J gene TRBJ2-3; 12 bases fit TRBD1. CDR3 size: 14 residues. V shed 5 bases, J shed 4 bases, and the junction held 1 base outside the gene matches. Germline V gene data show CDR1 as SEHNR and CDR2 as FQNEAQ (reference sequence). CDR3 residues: CASSRDRGPDTQYF. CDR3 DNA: TGTGCCAGCAGCAGGGACAGGGGGCCAGATACGCAGTATTTT.

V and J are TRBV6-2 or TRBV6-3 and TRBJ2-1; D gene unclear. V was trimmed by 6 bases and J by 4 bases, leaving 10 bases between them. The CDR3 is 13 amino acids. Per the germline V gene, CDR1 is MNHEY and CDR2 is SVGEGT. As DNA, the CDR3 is TGTGCCAGCAGCGATTCACCTTACAATGAGCAGTTCTTC. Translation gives CASSDSPYNEQFF.

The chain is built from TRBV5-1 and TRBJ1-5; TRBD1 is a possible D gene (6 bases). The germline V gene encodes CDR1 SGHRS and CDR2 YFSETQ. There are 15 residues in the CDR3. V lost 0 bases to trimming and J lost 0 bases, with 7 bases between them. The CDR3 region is CASSLGTDSNQPQHF. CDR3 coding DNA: TGCGCCAGCAGCTTGGGGACAGATAGCAATCAGCCCCAGCATTTT.

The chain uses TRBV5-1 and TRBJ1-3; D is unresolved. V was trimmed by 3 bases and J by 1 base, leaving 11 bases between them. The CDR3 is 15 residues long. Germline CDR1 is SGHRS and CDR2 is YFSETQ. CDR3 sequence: CASSSSPVSGNTIYF. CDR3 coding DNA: TGCGCCAGCAGCTCCTCTCCTGTATCTGGAAACACCATATATTTT.

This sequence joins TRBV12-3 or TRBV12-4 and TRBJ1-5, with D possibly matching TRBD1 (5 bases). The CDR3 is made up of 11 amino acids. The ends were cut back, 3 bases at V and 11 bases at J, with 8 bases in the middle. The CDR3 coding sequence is TGTGCCAGCAGTTTCGGGGGGACCCAGCATTTT. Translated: CASSFGGTQHF.

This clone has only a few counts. For the CDR3, the DNA is TGTGCCAGCAGCGTAGGTTCGGGGGATGGTCAGCCCCAGCATTTT. It codes for CASSVGSGDGQPQHF. V is TRBV9 and J is TRBJ1-5; D may be TRBD1 (5 bases). CDR1 SGDLS and CDR2 YYNGEE come from the germline V gene. Trimming took off 0 bases at V and 6 bases at J, with 13 bases between the two ends. The CDR3 totals 15 residues. Based on the CDR3 plus reference TRBV9 and TRBJ1-5, the full variable domain is DSGVTQTPKHLITATGQRVTLRCSPRSGDLSVYWYQQSLDQGLQFLIQYYNGEERAKGNILERFSAQQFPDLHSELNLSSLELGDSALYFCASSVGSGDGQPQHFGDGTRLSIL.

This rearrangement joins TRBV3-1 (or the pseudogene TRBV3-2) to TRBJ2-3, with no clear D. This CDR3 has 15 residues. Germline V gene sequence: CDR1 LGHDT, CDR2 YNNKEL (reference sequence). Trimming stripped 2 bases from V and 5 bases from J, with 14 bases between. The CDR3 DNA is TGTGCCAGCAGCCAACGTTGGAAGAAAAGAGATACGCAGTATTTT. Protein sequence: CASSQRWKKRDTQYF.

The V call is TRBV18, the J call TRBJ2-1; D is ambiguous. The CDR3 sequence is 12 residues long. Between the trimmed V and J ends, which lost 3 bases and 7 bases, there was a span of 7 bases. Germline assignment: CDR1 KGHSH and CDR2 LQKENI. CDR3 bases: TGTGCCAGCTCACCCGAGAAAAATGAGCAGTTCTTC. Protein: CASSPEKNEQFF. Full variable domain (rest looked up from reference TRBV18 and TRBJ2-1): NAGVMQNPRHLVRRRGQEARLRCSPMKGHSHVYWYRQLPEEGLKFMVYLQKENIIDESGMPKERFSAEFPKEGPSILRIQQVVRGDSAAYFCASSPEKNEQFFGPGTRLTVL.

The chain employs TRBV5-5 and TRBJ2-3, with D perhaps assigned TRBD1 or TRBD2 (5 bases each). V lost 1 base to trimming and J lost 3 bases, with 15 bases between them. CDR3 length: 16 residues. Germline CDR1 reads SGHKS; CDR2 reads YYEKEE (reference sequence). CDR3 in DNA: TGTGCCAGCAGCTTGAACGGGGCAGGGAGTACAGATACGCAGTATTTT. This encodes CASSLNGAGSTDTQYF.

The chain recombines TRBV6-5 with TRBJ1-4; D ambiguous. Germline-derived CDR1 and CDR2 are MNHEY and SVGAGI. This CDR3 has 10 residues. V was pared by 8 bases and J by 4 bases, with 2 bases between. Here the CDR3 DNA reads TGTGCCAGCCGTAATGAAAAACTGTTTTTT. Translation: CASRNEKLFF.

This CDR3 is CASSTPGTYTEAFF. CDR3 nucleotides: TGTGCCAGTAGTACTCCCGGGACCTACACTGAAGCTTTCTTT. This chain joins TRBV19 and TRBJ1-1; D possibly corresponds to TRBD1 (5 bases). Germline V gives CDR1 LNHDA, CDR2 SQIVND (reference sequence). CDR3 length: 14 residues. Trimming stripped 4 bases from V and 3 bases from J, with 12 bases between.

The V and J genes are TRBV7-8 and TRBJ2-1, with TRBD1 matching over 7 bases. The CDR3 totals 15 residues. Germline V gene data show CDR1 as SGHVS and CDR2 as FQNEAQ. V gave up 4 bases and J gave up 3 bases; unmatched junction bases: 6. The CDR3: CASSSRQGYYNEQFF. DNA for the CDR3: TGTGCCAGCAGCTCCCGACAGGGTTACTACAATGAGCAGTTCTTC.

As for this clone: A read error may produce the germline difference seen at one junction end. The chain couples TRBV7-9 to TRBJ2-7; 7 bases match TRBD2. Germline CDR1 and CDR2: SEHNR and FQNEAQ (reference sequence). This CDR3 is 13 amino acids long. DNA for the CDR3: TGTGCCAACAGCCCCCGGGGAGGGCAAGAGCAGTACTTC. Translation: CANSPRGGQEQYF.

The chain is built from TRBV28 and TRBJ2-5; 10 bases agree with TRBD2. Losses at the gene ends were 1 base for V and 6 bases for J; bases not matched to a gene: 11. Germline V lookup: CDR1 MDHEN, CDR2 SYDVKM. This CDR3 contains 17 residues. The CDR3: CASSLFRPSGSVKTQYF. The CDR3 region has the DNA TGTGCCAGCAGTTTATTCCGGCCTAGCGGGAGCGTAAAGACCCAGTACTTC.